This T cell receptor (beta chain) was documented in a study of cytomegalovirus exposure and HLA in healthy donors. Use of 60 Vbeta and 13 Jbeta primers characterized the PCR. TCRdb's copy holds only in-frame clones and misses some; the assay was immunoSEQ multiplex PCR. This table lists approximately 110,000 clones. Unmatched junction bases numbered 8, after V lost 6 bases and J lost 8 bases. The CDR3 has 15 residues. Germline CDR1 is LNHDA and CDR2 is SQIVND (reference sequence). The receptor's source is a man between 45 and 60 years old in good health and CMV-seronegative. Sequenced sample: PBMCs. The chain couples TRBV19 to TRBJ1-6, with 9 bases that match TRBD1. CDR3 nucleotides: TGTGCCAGTAGGACCGAGGGACAGGGAGATTCACCCCTCCACTTT. Protein sequence: CASRTEGQGDSPLHF.